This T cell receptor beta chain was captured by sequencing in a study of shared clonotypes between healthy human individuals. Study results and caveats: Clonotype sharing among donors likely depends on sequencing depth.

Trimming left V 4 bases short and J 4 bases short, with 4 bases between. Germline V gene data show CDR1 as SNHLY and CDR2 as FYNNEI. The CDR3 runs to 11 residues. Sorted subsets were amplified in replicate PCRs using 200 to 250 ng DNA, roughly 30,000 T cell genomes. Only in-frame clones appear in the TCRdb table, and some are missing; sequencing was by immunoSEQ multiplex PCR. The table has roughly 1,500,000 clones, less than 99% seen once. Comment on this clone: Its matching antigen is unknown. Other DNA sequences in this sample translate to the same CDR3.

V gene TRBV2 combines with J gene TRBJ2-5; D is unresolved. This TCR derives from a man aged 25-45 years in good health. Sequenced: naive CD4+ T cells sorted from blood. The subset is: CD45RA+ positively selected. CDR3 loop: CASSVGETQYF. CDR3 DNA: TGTGCCAGCAGTGTAGGAGAGACCCAGTACTTC.